The 9 T cell receptor beta chains given below trace back to one sample, sequenced in a study of T cell changes during pregnancy in multiple sclerosis. Produced via immunoSEQ multiplex PCR; TCRdb's table is partial and in-frame only. The table includes around 51,000 clones, 90% to 95% detected once. The specimen was CD4+ T cells from peripheral blood mononuclear cells, collected in the second trimester of pregnancy. These receptors were collected from a female donor with multiple sclerosis, enrolled in a pregnancy study.

The chain employs TRBV9 and TRBJ2-5, with 9 bases that match TRBD2. This CDR3 is built from 14 residues. The germline V gene has CDR1 SGDLS and CDR2 YYNGEE. V gave up 4 bases and J gave up 3 bases; unmatched junction bases: 4. Here the CDR3 reads CASSQTSGEETQYF. For the CDR3, the DNA is TGTGCCAGCAGCCAGACTAGCGGAGAAGAGACCCAGTACTTC. The whole variable domain, filled in from reference TRBV9 and TRBJ2-5, reads DSGVTQTPKHLITATGQRVTLRCSPRSGDLSVYWYQQSLDQGLQFLIQYYNGEERAKGNILERFSAQQFPDLHSELNLSSLELGDSALYFCASSQTSGEETQYFGPGTRLLVL.

This rearrangement joins TRBV4-2 to TRBJ2-2; possible D gene TRBD2, 6 bases. Germline CDR1 and CDR2: LGHNA and YNFKEQ. The CDR3 contains 14 residues. Between the trimmed V and J ends, which lost 4 bases and 9 bases, there was a span of 15 bases. As DNA, the CDR3 is TGTGCCAGCAGCCGGGAGGCCAGGGCTCGGGAGCTGTTTTTT. Its protein product is CASSREARARELFF.

The CDR3 loop reads CASSQSGTIANYGYTF. DNA of the CDR3: TGCGCCAGCAGCCAGTCCGGGACAATTGCTAACTATGGCTACACCTTC. The chain employs TRBV4-1 and TRBJ1-2, with D perhaps TRBD1 (6 bases). The ends were cut back, 3 bases at V and 0 bases at J, with 14 bases in the middle. This CDR3 comprises 16 residues. Germline CDR1 reads MGHRA; CDR2 reads YSYEKL.

The chain links TRBV2 to TRBJ1-3; maybe TRBD1 (6 bases). CDR1 is SNHLY, CDR2 FYNNEI, per germline. V lost 5 bases and J lost 3, with 8 bases in between. The CDR3 sequence is 13 residues long. The CDR3 loop is CASSRTDGNTIYF. CDR3 DNA: TGTGCCAGCAGTCGGACAGATGGAAACACCATATATTTT.

The chain employs TRBV7-2 and TRBJ1-6; D is unclear. The CDR3 sequence is 13 residues long. V was trimmed by 4 bases and J by 9 bases, leaving 10 bases between them. The germline gives CDR1 SGHTA, CDR2 FQGNSA. The CDR3 DNA reads as TGTGCCAGCAGCTCCCTCCGTAGTTCACCCCTCCACTTT. This gives the protein CASSSLRSSPLHF. The full variable domain, with the rest looked up from reference TRBV7-2 and TRBJ1-6, is GAGVSQSPSNKVTEKGKDVELRCDPISGHTALYWYRQSLGQGLEFLIYFQGNSAPDKSGLPSDRFSAERTGGSVSTLTIQRTQQEDSAVYLCASSSLRSSPLHFGNGTRLTVT.

CDR3 bases: TGTGCCAGTAGTATAACCCCCCCACGAGGGGGCGAGGGCATTCAGTACTTC. It encodes CASSITPPRGGEGIQYF. The rearrangement links TRBV19 to TRBJ2-4, with 7 bases aligning to TRBD1. Germline CDR1 and CDR2: LNHDA and SQIVND (reference sequence). This CDR3 contains 17 residues. The J segment lost 9 bases and the V segment lost 2 bases, leaving 16 bases of the junction unmatched.

The chain recombines TRBV5-5 with TRBJ2-7; 10 positions agree with TRBD1. This CDR3 has 17 residues. Germline V CDR1 and CDR2: SGHKS, YYEKEE (reference sequence). After removal of 0 bases from V and 1 base from J, the junction contained 7 bases not matched to a gene. The CDR3 DNA follows: TGTGCCAGCAGCTTGGACCGGCAGGGACAGGGGTCCTACGAGCAGTACTTC. Its protein product is CASSLDRQGQGSYEQYF.

The rearrangement uses TRBV27 and TRBJ1-1, with D hard to call. The CDR3 is made up of 12 amino acids. Germline-derived CDR1 and CDR2 are MNHEY and SMNVEV (reference sequence). V lost 5 bases to trimming and J lost 3 bases, with 7 bases between them. CDR3: CASSGLHTEAFF. DNA of the CDR3: TGTGCCAGCAGTGGCTTACACACTGAAGCTTTCTTT.

The chain joins TRBV18 to TRBJ1-6, with TRBD1 matching over 7 bases. The germline V gene has CDR1 KGHSH and CDR2 LQKENI. The V and J ends lost 6 bases and 2 bases, in that order; junction bases with no gene match: 10. This CDR3 comprises 17 residues. In DNA form, the CDR3 reads TGTGCCAGCTCCCCTGTTCCGGGACAGACCTATAATTCACCCCTCCACTTT. Translation gives CASSPVPGQTYNSPLHF.